This T cell receptor (beta chain) was found in a study of shared clonotypes between healthy human individuals. This CDR3 has 16 amino acids. V was trimmed by 0 bases and J by 0 bases, leaving 9 bases between them. Germline-derived CDR1 and CDR2 are LGHNA and YSLEER. The protocol was immunoSEQ multiplex PCR, while the TCRdb copy is restricted to in-frame clones and leaves out a portion. The sample lists around 2,100,000 clones; about 95% were seen once. Notes on the study in general: Estimated clonotype richness was generally higher in naive than memory subsets.

A note on this clone: Its antigen is unknown.

Naive-designated CD8 cells lacked CD45RO, were positively enriched for CCR7, and omitted terminally differentiated effector memory CD45RA+ cells. Free of recent acute infections or vaccinations, the donors were healthy HIV-negative adults. The sample taken for sequencing was naive CD8+ T cells sorted from blood. The chain has TRBV4-3 and TRBJ1-3; D uncertain. The receptor's source is a man aged 18 to 30 in good health. The CDR3 nucleotides are TGCGCCAGCAGCCAAGAAGGGCTCCTCTCTGGAAACACCATATATTTT. It specifies CASSQEGLLSGNTIYF.